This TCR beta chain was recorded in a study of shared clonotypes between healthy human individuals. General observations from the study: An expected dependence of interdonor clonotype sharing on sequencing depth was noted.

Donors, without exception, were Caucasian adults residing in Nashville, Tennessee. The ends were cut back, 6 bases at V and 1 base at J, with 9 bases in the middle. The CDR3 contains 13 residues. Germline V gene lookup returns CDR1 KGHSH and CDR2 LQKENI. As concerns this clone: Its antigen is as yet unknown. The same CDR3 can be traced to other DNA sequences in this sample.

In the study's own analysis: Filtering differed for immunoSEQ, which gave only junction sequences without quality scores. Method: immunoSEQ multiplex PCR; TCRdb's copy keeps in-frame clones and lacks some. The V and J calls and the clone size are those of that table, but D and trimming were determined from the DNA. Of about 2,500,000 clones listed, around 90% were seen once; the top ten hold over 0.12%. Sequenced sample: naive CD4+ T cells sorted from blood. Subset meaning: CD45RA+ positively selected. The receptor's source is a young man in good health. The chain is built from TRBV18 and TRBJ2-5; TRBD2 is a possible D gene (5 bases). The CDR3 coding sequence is TGTGCCAGCTCGAGGGATACCCAAGAGACCCAGTACTTC. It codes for CASSRDTQETQYF.